This is a list of T cell receptor beta chains from one sample in a study of blood T cell repertoires in COVID-19. The table came from immunoSEQ multiplex PCR; TCRdb's copy has only in-frame clones and leaves some out. This repertoire shows tens of thousands of clones, roughly 80% found once; its top ten account for around a sixth. The sample comprised peripheral blood. These receptors came from a woman aged 80 or over with active or convalescent COVID-19. Both conserved end residues are part of each CDR3. A D gene is named only where the DNA matches it firmly. Clone size appears in some rows only: once, few, many, or a class for an expanded clone.

v_call,d_call,clone_size,j_call,cdr3_aa,cdr3_nt
TRBV5-1,TRBD1,-,TRBJ1-1,CASSLLTGGEGTEAFF,TGCGCCAGCAGCTTGTTAACAGGGGGCGAAGGTACTGAAGCTTTCTTT
TRBV6-5,TRBD2,-,TRBJ2-7,CASSSRGLASYEQYF,TGTGCCAGCAGTTCTCGGGGACTAGCCTCCTACGAGCAGTACTTC
TRBV28,-,-,TRBJ1-6,CASSLGRSYNSPLHF,TGTGCCAGCAGTTTGGGCCGCTCCTATAATTCACCCCTCCACTTT
TRBV4-3,TRBD2,-,TRBJ2-7,CASSYSAGGDSYEQYF,TGCGCCAGCAGCTACTCAGCGGGGGGCGACTCCTACGAGCAGTACTTC
TRBV4-2,-,-,TRBJ2-1,CASSQERRAVPYNEQFF,TGTGCCAGCAGCCAAGAAAGGAGGGCCGTACCCTACAATGAGCAGTTCTTC
TRBV20-1,-,-,TRBJ1-2,CSARTTFGYTF,TGCAGTGCTAGAACTACGTTTGGCTACACCTTC
TRBV5-1,-,-,TRBJ2-7,CASSTDSYYEQYF,TGCGCCAGCAGCACGGACAGTTACTACGAGCAGTACTTC
TRBV5-6,-,-,TRBJ2-1,CASSLDGTYGDEQFF,TGTGCCAGCAGCTTGGATGGGACTTATGGGGATGAGCAGTTCTTC
TRBV29-1,TRBD1,-,TRBJ1-5,CSVQGASSNQPQHF,TGCAGCGTACAGGGGGCTTCGAGCAATCAGCCCCAGCATTTT
TRBV4-1,TRBD2,few,TRBJ2-7,CASSQDPPEIAGSPYEQYF,TGCGCCAGCAGCCAAGATCCCCCTGAGATAGCGGGGAGCCCCTACGAGCAGTACTTC
TRBV7-2,-,-,TRBJ2-7,CASSRESYEQYF,TGTGCCAGCAGCCGGGAGTCCTACGAGCAGTACTTC
TRBV7-2,TRBD2,few,TRBJ2-2,CASSNGLETGELFF,TGTGCCAGCAGCAATGGACTAGAGACCGGGGAGCTGTTTTTT
TRBV7-8,-,few,TRBJ1-4,CASSFGRSGVNEKLFF,TGTGCCAGCAGCTTCGGACGATCAGGGGTGAATGAAAAACTGTTTTTT
TRBV4-2,-,few,TRBJ2-4,CASSQDGVSIQYF,TGTGCCAGCAGCCAAGACGGGGTTTCCATTCAGTACTTC
TRBV7-2,TRBD2,-,TRBJ2-2,CASSSLLAGGPTTGELFF,TGTGCCAGCAGCTCACTTCTAGCGGGAGGGCCTACCACCGGGGAGCTGTTTTTT
TRBV6-2/TRBV6-3,TRBD1,-,TRBJ2-7,CASSRGQGSYEQYF,TGTGCCAGCAGTAGGGGACAGGGCTCCTACGAGCAGTACTTC
TRBV11-1,TRBD2,-,TRBJ2-5,CASSDGRLAGQETQYF,TGTGCCAGCAGCGACGGGAGACTAGCGGGTCAAGAGACCCAGTACTTC
TRBV3-1/TRBV3-2,-,-,TRBJ2-1,CASTGTPDGQQFF,TGTGCCAGTACCGGGACTCCAGACGGGCAGCAGTTCTTC
TRBV7-2,-,once,TRBJ1-3,CASSLGTASSGNTIYF,TGTGCCAGCAGCTTAGGCACAGCCAGCTCTGGAAACACCATATATTTT
TRBV19,-,-,TRBJ1-2,CASTQNRNYGYTF,TGTGCCAGTACCCAAAATCGGAACTATGGCTACACCTTC
TRBV19,-,-,TRBJ1-2,CASMQSGIGGYTF,TGTGCCAGTATGCAGTCGGGGATCGGCGGCTACACCTTC
TRBV6-5,-,-,TRBJ1-5,CASRGAGGAQPQHF,TGTGCCAGCAGGGGAGCGGGGGGAGCTCAGCCCCAGCATTTT
TRBV21-1,-,-,TRBJ2-5,CASSKSDRAGETQYF,TGTGCCAGCAGCAAGTCGGACAGGGCAGGGGAGACCCAGTACTTC
TRBV4-1,-,-,TRBJ1-1,CASSLFTGGDGTEAFF,TGCGCCAGCAGCCTCTTTACCGGGGGGGATGGCACTGAAGCTTTCTTT
TRBV7-3,TRBD1,-,TRBJ1-6,CASSLVGQGGNSPLHF,TGTGCCAGCAGCTTAGTCGGACAGGGTGGGAATTCACCCCTCCACTTT
TRBV9,-,many,TRBJ2-3,CASSVGELNTQYF,TGTGCCAGCAGCGTCGGGGAGTTGAATACGCAGTATTTT
TRBV5-8,TRBD2,-,TRBJ2-1,CASSRYTGLAGKYNEQFF,TGTGCCAGCAGCCGTTATACGGGACTAGCGGGAAAATACAATGAGCAGTTCTTC
TRBV6-5,TRBD1,once,TRBJ2-7,CAILDRGIYEQYF,TGTGCCATCCTGGACAGGGGAATCTACGAGCAGTACTTC
TRBV9,TRBD2,-,TRBJ2-3,CASSVTGTSGTDTQYF,TGTGCCAGCAGCGTTACCGGGACTAGCGGCACAGATACGCAGTATTTT